This T cell receptor beta chain was identified during a study of blood T cell repertoires in COVID-19. Study information: From the United States, Italy and Spain came samples of acute and convalescent COVID-19. Sources were T cells, B-cell-depleted T cells, or PBMCs; the material itself was cDNA or gDNA.

Original handling: By means of reference gene primer amplification, nucleated cell counts were estimated. TCRdb keeps only in-frame clones here, not all; method: immunoSEQ multiplex PCR. V, J and clone size reflect that table, while D and trimming were determined from the DNA. The table shows around 620,000 clones, with just under 90% occurring only once. CDR1 is SEHNR and CDR2 is FQNEAQ in the germline V gene (reference sequence). The trim removed 5 bases at V and 1 base at J, leaving 9 bases unmatched. There are 16 residues in the CDR3. This TCR came from a woman aged 18 to 35 with acute or convalescent COVID-19. The sequenced material came from peripheral blood. The chain couples TRBV7-9 to TRBJ1-2, with TRBD1 matching 8 bases. The CDR3 nucleotides read TGTGCCAGCAGCCCAGGGGGACAGGTGATTAACTATGGCTACACCTTC. It specifies CASSPGGQVINYGYTF.